The TCR beta chain described here comes from a study of Graves' ophthalmopathy and Graves' hyperthyroidism. Study findings and constraints: With a specificity of about 75% and a sensitivity of around 70%, the model predicted ophthalmopathy progression. Blood was where most expanded thyroid clonotypes above 0.001 frequency also turned up.

Per the germline V gene, CDR1 is MGHRA and CDR2 is YSYEKL. The CDR3 has 15 amino acids. V lost 0 bases and J lost 2, with 11 bases in between. This clonotype was counted only a few times. Its antigen is still unknown. Exclusion covered patients with other autoimmune diseases or uncontrolled infections (as well as pregnancy or lactation). PBMCs had their origin in fresh peripheral blood (around 10 ml). Amplification targeted the TCR beta CDR3 regions, with RNA transcripts as the source material. HTBI primers primed a first-round RT-PCR, and a second-round multiplex PCR followed. TCRdb processed the multiplex PCR reads anew with MiXCR; each CDR3 protein has one entry. The table includes about 220,000 distinct CDR3 sequences, roughly 21% detected once.

V and J are TRBV4-1 and TRBJ2-7; D call uncertain. Sequencing was done on a sample of peripheral blood. This sequence originates from a woman aged 45-65 years with Graves' ophthalmopathy. The CDR3 region has the DNA TGCGCCAGCAGCCAAGATCCGACCGCTACCTACGAGCAGTACTTC. Translated, it gives CASSQDPTATYEQYF.